This T cell receptor beta chain stems from a study of blood T cell repertoires in COVID-19. Overall study context: The origin of the acute and convalescent COVID-19 samples was the United States, Italy and Spain. Sample material is recorded as cDNA or gDNA derived from T cells, B-cell-depleted T cells, or PBMCs.

The CDR3 covers 17 residues. Looked up from germline, CDR1 is LGHNT and CDR2 is FRNRAP. Trimming took off 4 bases at V and 7 bases at J, with 25 bases between the two ends. Original data processing: Nucleated cell number was recorded as an estimate derived from reference gene primer amplification. Here immunoSEQ multiplex PCR was the method, and the copy in TCRdb shows in-frame clones only, minus some. The V and J calls and clone size come from that table; D and trimming were worked out from the DNA. The sample lists about 160,000 clones, 70% to 85% seen once, with about 20% in the top ten. The TCR originated in a woman older than 75 with acute or convalescent COVID-19. The genes are TRBV12-5 and TRBJ1-1; D perhaps matches TRBD1 (6 bases). Sample: peripheral blood. CDR3 nucleotide sequence: TGTGCTAGTGGTTCCAGGGGCACTGGTCTTATCTGGGTTGAAGCTTTCTTT. Protein product: CASGSRGTGLIWVEAFF.